This T cell receptor beta chain came from a study of identical twins. TCRdb reprocessed the 5' RACE reads with MiXCR, giving one entry per CDR3 protein. Altogether fewer than 900,000 distinct CDR3 sequences are present, around 20% being singletons, with the ten largest covering roughly 4%. A few counts support this clonotype. Looked up from germline, CDR1 is SNHLY and CDR2 is FYNNEI. This CDR3 region has 15 residues. Deletions cut 0 bases from V and 7 bases from J, with 13 bases between. This sample also appeared in a second study, on T cells expressing NK-cell markers.

The chain has TRBV2 and TRBJ1-5, with D possibly being TRBD1 (6 bases). The TCR sequence derives from a woman in her late teens or twenties in good health. The sequenced material came from PBMCs. CDR3 bases: TGTGCCAGCAGTGAAGCGGGAGGGGGGCGCCAGCCCCAGCATTTT. Its translation: CASSEAGGGRQPQHF. Variable domain in full (rest from reference TRBV2 and TRBJ1-5): EPEVTQTPSHQVTQMGQEVILRCVPISNHLYFYWYRQILGQKVEFLVSFYNNEISEKSEIFDDQFSVERPDGSNFTLKIRSTKLEDSAMYFCASSEAGGGRQPQHFGDGTRLSIL.